These 7 T cell receptor beta chains share one sample of origin, sequenced in a study of T cell repertoires and HLA-DP antigens. After 15 days' expansion, CD4+ cells were restimulated about 23 h with HeLa expressing allogeneic DPB1. Cells were stimulated with HeLa cells transduced with HLA-DPA1/DPB1, HLA-DM, invariant chain and CD80. Sequencing was performed with immunoSEQ multiplex PCR; in TCRdb, only in-frame clones are kept and a portion is missing. The sample lists some 4,000 clones, around 80% occurring once. Sequenced sample: CD137- CD4+ T cells from cultured PBMCs. Receptors were obtained from a woman younger than 35 in good health and CMV-seronegative.

The chain employs TRBV7-2 and TRBJ1-6, with TRBD1 matching over 12 bases. This CDR3 is built from 15 residues. V shed 5 bases, J shed 11 bases, and the junction held 7 bases outside the gene matches. CDR1 is SGHTA and CDR2 is FQGNSA in the germline V gene. This chain's CDR3 is CASSIAGTGGAPLHF. CDR3 sequence (DNA): TGTGCCAGCAGCATTGCCGGGACAGGGGGCGCACCCCTCCACTTT.

The CDR3 sequence: CASRVEQGLAGELFF. The CDR3 bases are TGTGCCAGCAGGGTTGAACAGGGGTTGGCCGGGGAGCTGTTTTTT. This chain links TRBV27 with TRBJ2-2; TRBD1 matches at 7 bases. The CDR3 has 15 amino acids. Germline V CDR1 and CDR2: MNHEY, SMNVEV (reference sequence). The junction had 10 bases not matched to a gene; V was cut back by 6 bases and J by 6 bases.

This clone has only a few counts. The V call is TRBV5-5, the J call TRBJ1-2; D call uncertain. This CDR3 has 15 residues. V was clipped by 6 bases and J by 4 bases, with 19 bases between them. The germline V gene has CDR1 SGHKS and CDR2 YYEKEE (reference sequence). The CDR3 here is CASTLTGYGAYGYTF. The CDR3 nucleotides read TGTGCCAGCACCTTAACGGGTTATGGCGCCTATGGCTACACCTTC.

The rearrangement joins TRBV7-3 to TRBJ2-7, with a tentative D call TRBD1 (6 bases). This CDR3 comprises 13 residues. Germline V lookup: CDR1 SGHTA, CDR2 FQGTGA. Trimming cost V 6 bases and J 5 bases, with 14 bases left between them. The CDR3 bases are TGTGCCAGCAGTTCGGAAGGGGGTCACGAGCAGTACTTC. Translation gives CASSSEGGHEQYF.

The rearrangement joins TRBV6-1 to TRBJ2-1; possibly TRBD2 for D (6 bases). CDR3 size: 15 residues. Germline CDR1 reads MNHNS; CDR2 reads SASEGT. The V and J ends lost 6 bases and 2 bases respectively, with 14 bases between them. The CDR3 reads CASRISGVTYNEQFF. In nucleotides, the CDR3 is TGTGCCAGCAGGATTTCGGGGGTGACCTACAATGAGCAGTTCTTC.

The chain carries TRBV7-2 and TRBJ2-3, with 7 bases lining up with TRBD1. This CDR3 has 15 residues. After removal of 4 bases from V and 3 bases from J, the junction contained 7 bases not matched to a gene. Germline V gene sequence: CDR1 SGHTA, CDR2 FQGNSA. The CDR3 region has the DNA TGTGCCAGCAGCTCCCGGGACAGAGGGACAGATACGCAGTATTTT. Translation gives CASSSRDRGTDTQYF.

V and J are TRBV7-3 and TRBJ1-1; unclear D gene. V was cut by 3 bases and J by 0 bases, with 5 bases left in between. The CDR3 loop spans 13 amino acids. Germline loops: CDR1 SGHTA, CDR2 FQGTGA. The CDR3 DNA sequence: TGTGCCAGCAGCTTCGATGTGAACACTGAAGCTTTCTTT. Residues: CASSFDVNTEAFF.